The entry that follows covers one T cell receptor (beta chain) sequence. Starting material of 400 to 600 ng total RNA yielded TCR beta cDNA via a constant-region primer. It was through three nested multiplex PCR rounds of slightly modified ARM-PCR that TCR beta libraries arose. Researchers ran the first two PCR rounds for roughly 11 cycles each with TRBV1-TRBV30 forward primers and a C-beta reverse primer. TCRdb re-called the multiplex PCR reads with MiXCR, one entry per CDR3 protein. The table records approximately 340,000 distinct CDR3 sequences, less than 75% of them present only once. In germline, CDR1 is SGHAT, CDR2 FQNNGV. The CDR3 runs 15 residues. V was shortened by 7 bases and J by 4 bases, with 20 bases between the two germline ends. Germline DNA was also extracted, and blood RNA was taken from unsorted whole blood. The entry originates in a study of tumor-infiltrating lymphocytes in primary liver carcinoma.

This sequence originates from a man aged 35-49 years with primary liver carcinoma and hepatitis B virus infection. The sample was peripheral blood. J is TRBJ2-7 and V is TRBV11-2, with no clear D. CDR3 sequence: CASISHRRFWYEQYF. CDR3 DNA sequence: TGTGCCAGCATCTCGCACCGGCGGTTTTGGTACGAGCAGTACTTC.